The 27 T cell receptor beta chains given below trace back to one sample, sequenced in a study of OX40 agonist ivuxolimab in advanced cancers. Only in-frame clones appear in the TCRdb table, and some are missing; sequencing was by immunoSEQ multiplex PCR. This table holds 20,000 to 25,000 clones, approximately 80% found once. Specimen: CD4+ or CD8+ T cells sorted from blood, collected in a trial of the OX40 agonist ivuxolimab. The receptors derive from an adult with an advanced solid tumor such as melanoma, head and neck, liver or kidney cancer.

In its sample, this clone was seen a few times. CDR3 coding DNA: TGTGCCAGCAGCTCCAGCGGGGCAGGGCTGGGCTACACCTTC. This codes for CASSSSGAGLGYTF. The V and J genes are TRBV11-1 and TRBJ1-2, with D possibly being TRBD1 (5 bases). Germline V gene sequence: CDR1 SGHAT, CDR2 FQDESV (reference sequence). V gave up 4 bases and J gave up 8 bases, with 17 bases separating them. This CDR3 has 14 amino acids.

The chain carries TRBV19 and TRBJ2-3, with 8 positions matching TRBD2. Trimming removed 1 base from V and 2 bases from J; junction bases left unmatched: 5. CDR1 LNHDA and CDR2 SQIVND come from the germline V gene (reference sequence). This CDR3 contains 16 residues. CDR3 in DNA: TGTGCCAGTAGTATAGGAGCGGGAGCGACCACAGATACGCAGTATTTT. This codes for CASSIGAGATTDTQYF.

This chain joins TRBV28 and TRBJ2-3; 7 bases fit TRBD2. CDR3 length equals 18 residues. Germline CDR1 MDHEN, CDR2 SYDVKM. V shed 2 bases and J 9 bases; nucleotides not matched to a gene: 20. CDR3 sequence: CASSLIGGDLTRGTTQYF. The DNA for the CDR3 is TGTGCCAGCAGTTTAATTGGGGGGGACCTCACTCGCGGGACCACGCAGTATTTT.

This sequence joins TRBV11-2 and TRBJ2-3; a possible D gene is TRBD1 (5 bases). The CDR3 is made up of 15 amino acids. Trimming removed 2 bases from V and 2 bases from J, with 11 bases in between. Germline loops: CDR1 SGHAT, CDR2 FQNNGV. In DNA, the CDR3 is TGTGCCAGCAGCTTAACCAGGGTGGCCACAGATACGCAGTATTTT. As protein: CASSLTRVATDTQYF.

This chain uses TRBV28 with TRBJ2-2, with TRBD2 as a possible D gene (5 bases). Trimming took 3 bases from V and 7 from J, leaving 12 bases between them. The CDR3 covers 14 residues. CDR1 is MDHEN, CDR2 SYDVKM, per germline. The CDR3 region has the DNA TGTGCCAGCAGTTTTTTTAGAGGGTACGGGGAGCTGTTTTTT. Translating gives CASSFFRGYGELFF. Full variable domain (rest looked up from reference TRBV28 and TRBJ2-2): DVKVTQSSRYLVKRTGEKVFLECVQDMDHENMFWYRQDPGLGLRLIYFSYDVKMKEKGDIPEGYSVSREKKERFSLILESASTNQTSMYLCASSFFRGYGELFFGEGSRLTVL.

The chain has TRBV28 and TRBJ2-2; D gene uncertain. CDR1 MDHEN and CDR2 SYDVKM come from the germline V gene. V was shortened by 5 bases and J by 4 bases, with 17 bases between the two germline ends. This CDR3 is built from 16 residues. CDR3 DNA: TGTGCCAGCAGTCCCCCGACGGTCCGTGGCACCGGGGAGCTGTTTTTT. Protein sequence: CASSPPTVRGTGELFF.

Sample share makes this clone medium-sized (0.01 to 0.1%). The chain recombines TRBV13 with TRBJ2-5, with D perhaps TRBD1 (6 bases). The CDR3 length is 14 residues. Germline V gene sequence: CDR1 PRHDT, CDR2 FYEKMQ (reference sequence). The V gene lost 9 bases and the J gene lost 7 bases, with 21 bases spanning the gap. In DNA form, the CDR3 reads TGTGCCAGTCCAGTCCGGGACAAACATGGGACCCAGTACTTC. It encodes CASPVRDKHGTQYF. The entire variable domain, with the rest obtained from reference TRBV13 and TRBJ2-5, is as follows: AAGVIQSPRHLIKEKRETATLKCYPIPRHDTVYWYQQGPGQDPQFLISFYEKMQSDKGSIPDRFSAQQFSDYHSELNMSSLELGDSALYFCASPVRDKHGTQYFGPGTRLLVL.

The chain employs TRBV2 and TRBJ2-7, with D perhaps TRBD2 (6 bases). The CDR3 sequence is 16 residues long. Trimming shortened V by 6 bases and J by 0 bases, and 18 bases separated the two germline ends. Germline CDR1 reads SNHLY; CDR2 reads FYNNEI. The DNA for the CDR3 is TGTGCCAGCAGCGCCTTTGCGGGGCGAAGCTCCTACGAGCAGTACTTC. Translating gives CASSAFAGRSSYEQYF.

J is TRBJ1-2 and V is TRBV7-9, with 7 nucleotides matching TRBD1. This CDR3 has 15 residues. Germline loops: CDR1 SEHNR, CDR2 FQNEAQ (reference sequence). The trim removed 4 bases at V and 2 bases at J, leaving 7 bases unmatched. CDR3 sequence (DNA): TGTGCCAGCAGCTCCTTGACGGACAGGAACTATGGCTACACCTTC. Translating it yields CASSSLTDRNYGYTF.

The chain recombines TRBV9 with TRBJ1-1; D remains ambiguous. V gave up 0 bases and J gave up 5 bases, with 5 bases separating them. The CDR3 is 12 residues long. CDR1 and CDR2 (germline): SGDLS, YYNGEE. CDR3 sequence (DNA): TGTGCCAGCAGCGTAGGTGGTACTGAAGCTTTCTTT. Translated, it gives CASSVGGTEAFF. The whole variable domain, remainder taken from reference TRBV9 and TRBJ1-1, is DSGVTQTPKHLITATGQRVTLRCSPRSGDLSVYWYQQSLDQGLQFLIQYYNGEERAKGNILERFSAQQFPDLHSELNLSSLELGDSALYFCASSVGGTEAFFGQGTRLTVV.

This clone is a singleton in its sample. This chain links TRBV5-1 with TRBJ1-1; the D gene is possibly TRBD1 (6 bases). Trimming stripped 1 base from V and 5 bases from J, with 12 bases between. In germline, CDR1 is SGHRS, CDR2 YFSETQ. The length of the CDR3 is 14 residues. CDR3 nucleotides: TGCGCCAGCAGCTTGAGGGGGTCTGGGACTGAAGCTTTCTTT. This encodes CASSLRGSGTEAFF.

Note on this clone: The junction and the germline gene differ at one end; a read error may be behind it. This sample includes further DNA sequences coding for the same CDR3. The chain joins TRBV15 to TRBJ1-1; 7 bases agree with TRBD1. The germline gives CDR1 LNHNV, CDR2 YYDKDF (reference sequence). This CDR3 spans 14 amino acids. CDR3 loop: CATSDRQGATEAFF. CDR3 DNA sequence: TGTGCCACCAGCGACCGACAGGGCGCCACTGAAGCATTCTTT.

This rearrangement joins TRBV27 to TRBJ2-7; D is possibly TRBD1 (6 bases). The CDR3 sequence is 15 residues long. Germline lookup yields CDR1 MNHEY and CDR2 SMNVEV (reference sequence). V was trimmed by 6 bases and J by 0 bases, leaving 15 bases between them. Written as DNA, the CDR3 is TGTGCCAGCAGGCCCAGGGGAAGTGGCTCCTACGAGCAGTACTTC. Its protein is CASRPRGSGSYEQYF.

This rearrangement joins TRBV18 to TRBJ1-4; D remains unclear. The CDR3 loop spans 13 amino acids. CDR1 KGHSH and CDR2 LQKENI come from the germline V gene. Trimming took 0 bases from V and 11 from J, leaving 10 bases between them. The CDR3 DNA is TGTGCCAGCTCACCACCGGAGTTCAGCAAACTGTTTTTT. It specifies CASSPPEFSKLFF.

This rearrangement joins TRBV7-9 to TRBJ2-5; no firm D call. Germline-derived CDR1 and CDR2 are SEHNR and FQNEAQ (reference sequence). This CDR3 contains 13 residues. Trimming stripped 0 bases from V and 1 base from J, with 3 bases between. CDR3 bases: TGTGCCAGCAGCTTAGCCATCCAAGAGACCCAGTACTTC. Its translation is CASSLAIQETQYF.

The rearrangement joins TRBV28 to TRBJ2-7, with D perhaps TRBD1 (5 bases). Trimming stripped 5 bases from V and 3 bases from J, with 14 bases between. CDR1 is MDHEN and CDR2 is SYDVKM in the germline V gene. The CDR3 contains 14 residues. CDR3 nucleotides: TGTGCCAGCAGTGACACAGGACGCAGCTACGAGCAGTACTTC. Amino acid sequence: CASSDTGRSYEQYF.

The chain recombines TRBV18 with TRBJ2-1; D gene uncertain. The CDR3 runs to 12 residues. V was trimmed by 3 bases and J by 3 bases, leaving 3 bases between them. Germline CDR1 and CDR2: KGHSH and LQKENI. The CDR3 DNA is TGTGCCAGCTCACCCCTCTACAATGAGCAGTTCTTC. It is translated as CASSPLYNEQFF.

This chain joins TRBV7-9 and TRBJ2-1; the match to TRBD2 covers 11 bases. Trimming cost V 5 bases and J 5 bases; bases outside gene matches: 5. The CDR3 runs to 15 residues. Germline V CDR1 and CDR2: SEHNR, FQNEAQ (reference sequence). As DNA, the CDR3 is TGTGCCAGCAGCCTCACTAGCGGGAGTAACAATGAGCAGTTCTTC. Its protein product is CASSLTSGSNNEQFF.

V is TRBV7-2 and J is TRBJ2-2; TRBD2 is a possible D gene (6 bases). The CDR3 covers 15 residues. Trimming took 2 bases from V and 6 from J, leaving 13 bases between them. Germline CDR1 reads SGHTA; CDR2 reads FQGNSA. CDR3 sequence reads: CASSLTGGPPGELFF. CDR3 DNA sequence: TGTGCCAGCAGCTTAACTGGAGGGCCGCCCGGGGAGCTGTTTTTT. Full variable domain (outside the CDR3, taken from reference TRBV7-2 and TRBJ2-2): GAGVSQSPSNKVTEKGKDVELRCDPISGHTALYWYRQSLGQGLEFLIYFQGNSAPDKSGLPSDRFSAERTGGSVSTLTIQRTQQEDSAVYLCASSLTGGPPGELFFGEGSRLTVL.

This clone rates as medium-sized. This chain connects TRBV6-4 to TRBJ2-3; D gene unclear. Between the trimmed V and J ends, which lost 3 bases and 1 base, there was a span of 8 bases. Germline V gene lookup returns CDR1 MRHNA and CDR2 SNTAGT. This CDR3 contains 14 residues. CDR3 sequence (DNA): TGTGCCAGCAGTGAAGCAGGTGGCACAGATACGCAGTATTTT. It encodes CASSEAGGTDTQYF.

This chain connects TRBV7-3 to TRBJ2-1; 9 bases are a match to TRBD2. Trimming cost V 5 bases and J 6 bases; bases outside gene matches: 8. Germline V CDR1 and CDR2: SGHTA, FQGTGA. This CDR3 contains 15 residues. The CDR3: CASSSSGRDPNEQFF. CDR3 DNA sequence: TGTGCCAGCAGCAGTAGCGGGAGAGACCCCAATGAGCAGTTCTTC.

This chain links TRBV28 with TRBJ1-6, with D perhaps matching TRBD1 (5 bases). CDR1 MDHEN and CDR2 SYDVKM come from the germline V gene. The CDR3 loop spans 14 amino acids. The germline V and J ends were trimmed by 4 bases and 7 bases, with 11 bases remaining between them. DNA for the CDR3: TGTGCCAGCAGTTCGGTCGGGGACAATTCACCCCTCCACTTT. Translation gives CASSSVGDNSPLHF.

For the CDR3, the DNA is TGTGCCAGCAGTGCCGGCGGGGGGCCCTACGAGCAGTACTTC. Protein sequence: CASSAGGGPYEQYF. This sequence joins TRBV4-2 and TRBJ2-7, with 8 positions matching TRBD2. The CDR3 extends over 14 amino acids. From germline, CDR1 is LGHNA and CDR2 YNFKEQ. With 6 bases clipped from V and 2 bases from J, the junction kept 6 bases outside the gene matches.

The chain is built from TRBV9 and TRBJ2-7; 9 bases line up with TRBD1. The CDR3 is made up of 15 amino acids. Germline V CDR1 and CDR2: SGDLS, YYNGEE. The V and J ends lost 2 bases and 6 bases, in that order; junction bases with no gene match: 9. The CDR3 sequence: CASSVGGQGRGEQYF. DNA of the CDR3: TGTGCCAGCAGCGTTGGGGGACAGGGTCGGGGCGAGCAGTACTTC.

The V gene is TRBV11-2, the J gene TRBJ2-7; 11 bases are a match to TRBD2. Germline V gene data show CDR1 as SGHAT and CDR2 as FQNNGV. The V segment lost 4 bases and the J segment 2 bases; nucleotides outside the gene matches: 10. This CDR3 is 17 amino acids long. The CDR3 here is CASSSPTSGKKAYEQYF. The DNA of the CDR3 is TGTGCCAGCAGCTCTCCGACTAGCGGGAAGAAGGCCTACGAGCAGTACTTC. The variable domain in full, completed from reference TRBV11-2 and TRBJ2-7, reads EAGVAQSPRYKIIEKRQSVAFWCNPISGHATLYWYQQILGQGPKLLIQFQNNGVVDDSQLPKDRFSAERLKGVDSTLKIQPAKLEDSAVYLCASSSPTSGKKAYEQYFGPGTRLTVT.

The genes are TRBV6-4 and TRBJ2-4, with 10 nucleotides matching TRBD2. The CDR3 totals 18 residues. Per germline, CDR1 MRHNA and CDR2 SNTAGT. Germline trimming cut 8 bases from V and 2 bases from J; bases unmatched to any gene: 15. In DNA, the CDR3 is TGTGCCAGCTCCCCGAGAGGGGCTAGCGGGAGTACCAAAAACATTCAGTACTTC. Protein product: CASSPRGASGSTKNIQYF.

This sequence joins TRBV9 and TRBJ2-1; the D is unclear. CDR1 SGDLS and CDR2 YYNGEE come from the germline V gene. The V end was cut by 2 bases, the J end by 8 bases, with 11 bases between. The CDR3 loop spans 13 amino acids. CDR3 loop: CASSVTVRDEQFF. In DNA, the CDR3 is TGTGCCAGCAGCGTCACGGTAAGGGATGAGCAGTTCTTC.